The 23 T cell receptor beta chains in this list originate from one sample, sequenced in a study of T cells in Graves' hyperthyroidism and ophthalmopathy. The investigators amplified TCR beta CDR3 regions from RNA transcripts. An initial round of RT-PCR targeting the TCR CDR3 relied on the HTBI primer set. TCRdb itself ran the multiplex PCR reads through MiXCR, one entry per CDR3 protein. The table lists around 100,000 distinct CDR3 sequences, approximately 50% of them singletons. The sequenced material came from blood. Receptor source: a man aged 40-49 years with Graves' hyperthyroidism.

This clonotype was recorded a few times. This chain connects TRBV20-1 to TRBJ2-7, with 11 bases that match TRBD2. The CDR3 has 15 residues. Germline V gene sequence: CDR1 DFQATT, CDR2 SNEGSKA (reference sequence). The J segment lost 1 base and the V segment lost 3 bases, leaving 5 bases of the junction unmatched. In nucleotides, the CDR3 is TGCAGTGCTAGGGGGGCTAGCGGGGGGTCCTACGAGCAGTACTTC. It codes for CSARGASGGSYEQYF.

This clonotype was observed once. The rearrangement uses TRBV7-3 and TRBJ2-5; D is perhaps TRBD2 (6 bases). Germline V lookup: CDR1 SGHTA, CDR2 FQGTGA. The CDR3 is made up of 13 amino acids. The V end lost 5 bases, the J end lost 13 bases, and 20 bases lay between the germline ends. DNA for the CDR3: TGTGCCAGCAGCGAGATTAGCGGAGAGACGCGGTACTTC. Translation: CASSEISGETRYF.

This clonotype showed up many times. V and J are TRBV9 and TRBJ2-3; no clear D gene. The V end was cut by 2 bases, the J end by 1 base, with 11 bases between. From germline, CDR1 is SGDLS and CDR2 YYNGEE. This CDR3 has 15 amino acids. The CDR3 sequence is CASSVHPSRTDTQYF. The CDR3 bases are TGTGCCAGCAGCGTTCACCCCAGCCGCACAGATACGCAGTATTTT.

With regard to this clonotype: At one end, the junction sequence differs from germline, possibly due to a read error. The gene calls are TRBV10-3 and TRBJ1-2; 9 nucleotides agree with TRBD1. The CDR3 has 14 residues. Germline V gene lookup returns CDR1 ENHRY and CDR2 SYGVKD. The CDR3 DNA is TGTGCCATCGGTGAGGGGGACAGGGCATATGGCTACACCTTC. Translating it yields CAIGEGDRAYGYTF.

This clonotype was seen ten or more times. The DNA for the CDR3 is TGCAGCGTTTACCCCGGGACAGGGGGTATGGAGGGAAACACCATATATTTT. Translated, it gives CSVYPGTGGMEGNTIYF. The rearrangement uses TRBV29-1 and TRBJ1-3; TRBD1 agrees at 11 bases. This CDR3 contains 17 residues. Germline-derived CDR1 and CDR2 are SQVTM and ANQGSEA. J gave up 4 bases and V 5 bases, and 13 bases lay outside the gene matches.

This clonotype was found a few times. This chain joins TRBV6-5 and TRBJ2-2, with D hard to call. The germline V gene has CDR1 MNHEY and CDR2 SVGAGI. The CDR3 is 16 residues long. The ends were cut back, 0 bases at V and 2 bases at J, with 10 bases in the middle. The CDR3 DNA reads TGTGCCAGCAGTTACTCGAGTAGGGCTAACACCGGGGAGCTGTTTTTT. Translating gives CASSYSSRANTGELFF.

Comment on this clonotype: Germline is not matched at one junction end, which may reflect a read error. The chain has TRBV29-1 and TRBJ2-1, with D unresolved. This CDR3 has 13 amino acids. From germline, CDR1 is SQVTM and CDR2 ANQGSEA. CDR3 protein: CSAQDVSYDEQFF. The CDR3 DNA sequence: TGCAGCGCCCAGGACGTTAGCTACGATGAGCAATTCTTC.

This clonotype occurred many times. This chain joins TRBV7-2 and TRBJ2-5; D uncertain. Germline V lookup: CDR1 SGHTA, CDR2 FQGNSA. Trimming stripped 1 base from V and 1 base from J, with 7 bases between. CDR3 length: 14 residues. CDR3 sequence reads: CASSLGLVQETQYF. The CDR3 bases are TGTGCCAGCAGCTTAGGGCTGGTCCAAGAGACCCAGTACTTC. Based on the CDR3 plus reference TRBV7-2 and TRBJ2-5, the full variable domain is GAGVSQSPSNKVTEKGKDVELRCDPISGHTALYWYRQSLGQGLEFLIYFQGNSAPDKSGLPSDRFSAERTGGSVSTLTIQRTQQEDSAVYLCASSLGLVQETQYFGPGTRLLVL.

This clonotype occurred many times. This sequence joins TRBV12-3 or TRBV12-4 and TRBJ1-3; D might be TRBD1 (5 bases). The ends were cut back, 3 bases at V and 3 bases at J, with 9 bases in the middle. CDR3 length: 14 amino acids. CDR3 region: CASSLFQGGNTIYF. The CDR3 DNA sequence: TGTGCCAGCAGTTTGTTTCAGGGTGGAAACACCATATATTTT.

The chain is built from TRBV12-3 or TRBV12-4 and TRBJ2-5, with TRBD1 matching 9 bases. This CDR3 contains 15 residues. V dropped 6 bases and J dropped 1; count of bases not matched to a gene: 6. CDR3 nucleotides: TGTGCCAGCAGCGGACAGGGGAACGTCCAAGAGACCCAGTACTTC. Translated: CASSGQGNVQETQYF.

The CDR3 protein is CAISGTSGGGETQYF. In DNA, the CDR3 is TGTGCCATCAGTGGCACTAGCGGGGGAGGGGAGACCCAGTACTTC. The chain combines TRBV10-3 with TRBJ2-5, with 11 bases that match TRBD2. The CDR3 consists of 15 residues. V lost 4 bases and J lost 5; bases outside the gene matches: 6. Looked up from germline, CDR1 is ENHRY and CDR2 is SYGVKD.

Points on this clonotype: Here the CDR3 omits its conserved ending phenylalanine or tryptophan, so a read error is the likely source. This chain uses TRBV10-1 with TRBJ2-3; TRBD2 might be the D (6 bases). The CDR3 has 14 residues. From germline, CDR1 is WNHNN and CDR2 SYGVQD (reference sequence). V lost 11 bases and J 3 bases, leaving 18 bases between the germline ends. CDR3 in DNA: TGCGCCCGCACCCGGGGCGGAGGGACAGATACGCAGTATCTT. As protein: CARTRGGGTDTQYL.

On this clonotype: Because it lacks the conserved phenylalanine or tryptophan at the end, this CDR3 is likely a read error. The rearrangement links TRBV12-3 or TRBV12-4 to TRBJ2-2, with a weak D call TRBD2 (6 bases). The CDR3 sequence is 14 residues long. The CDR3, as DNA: TGTGCCAGCCGACCGGGAGCACGAACCGGAGAGCTGTTTGTT. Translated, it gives CASRPGARTGELFV.

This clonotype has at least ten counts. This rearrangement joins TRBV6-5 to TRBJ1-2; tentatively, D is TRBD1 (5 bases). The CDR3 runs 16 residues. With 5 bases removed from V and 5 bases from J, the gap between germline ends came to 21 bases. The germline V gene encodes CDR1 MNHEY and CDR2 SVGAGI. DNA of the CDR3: TGTGCCAGCAGTCCCCGTAAGGGGACCGGAGATTATGGCTACACCTTC. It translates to CASSPRKGTGDYGYTF.

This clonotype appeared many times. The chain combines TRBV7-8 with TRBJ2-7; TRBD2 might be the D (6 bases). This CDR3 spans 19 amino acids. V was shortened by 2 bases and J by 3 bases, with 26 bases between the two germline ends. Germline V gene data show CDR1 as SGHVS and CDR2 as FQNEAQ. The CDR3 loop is CASSLWGLEGGTLRYEQYF. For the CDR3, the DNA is TGTGCCAGCAGCTTATGGGGCCTAGAGGGCGGGACTCTTCGCTACGAGCAGTACTTC.

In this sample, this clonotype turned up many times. The CDR3 region is CASSYTGYEQYF. Here the CDR3 DNA reads TGTGCCAGCAGCTATACAGGGTACGAGCAGTACTTC. The chain is built from TRBV3-1 and TRBJ2-7; weak D call: TRBD1 (6 bases). Germline CDR1 LGHDT, CDR2 YNNKEL (reference sequence). Deletions cut 5 bases from V and 4 bases from J, with 9 bases between. The CDR3 is 12 amino acids.

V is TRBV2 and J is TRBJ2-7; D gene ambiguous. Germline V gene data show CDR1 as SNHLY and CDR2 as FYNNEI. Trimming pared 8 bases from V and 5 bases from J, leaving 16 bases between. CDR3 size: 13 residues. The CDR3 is CASCRDTDDEQYF. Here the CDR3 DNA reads TGTGCCAGCTGCCGAGACACAGACGACGAGCAGTACTTC.

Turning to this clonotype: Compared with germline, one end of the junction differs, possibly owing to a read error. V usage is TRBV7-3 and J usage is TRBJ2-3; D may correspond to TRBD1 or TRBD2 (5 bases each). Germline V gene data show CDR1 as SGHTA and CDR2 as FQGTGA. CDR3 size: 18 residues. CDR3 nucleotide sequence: TGTGCCAGCAGCTTATCTGCGCCGGGACCAGCGGCCCAAGATACGCAGTACTTT. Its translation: CASSLSAPGPAAQDTQYF.

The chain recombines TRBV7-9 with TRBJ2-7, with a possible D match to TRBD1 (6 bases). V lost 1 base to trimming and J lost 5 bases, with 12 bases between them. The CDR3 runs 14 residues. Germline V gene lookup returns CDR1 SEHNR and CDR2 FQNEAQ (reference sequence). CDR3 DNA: TGTGCCAGCAGCTTAGATAGGGGGAGCCACGAGCAGTACTTC. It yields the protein CASSLDRGSHEQYF.

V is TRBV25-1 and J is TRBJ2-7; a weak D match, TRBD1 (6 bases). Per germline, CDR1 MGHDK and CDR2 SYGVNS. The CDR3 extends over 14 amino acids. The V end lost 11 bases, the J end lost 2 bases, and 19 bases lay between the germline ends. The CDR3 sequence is CAWSVRAGAYEQYF. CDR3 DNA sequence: TGTGCCTGGAGTGTACGGGCAGGGGCCTACGAGCAGTACTTC.

The CDR3 region is CASRVNTGELFF. The CDR3, as DNA: TGTGCCAGCAGGGTGAACACCGGGGAGCTGTTTTTT. This chain links TRBV2 with TRBJ2-2, with D uncertain. Germline values: CDR1 SNHLY, CDR2 FYNNEI. Trimming took 6 bases from V and 1 from J, leaving 3 bases between them. The CDR3 runs 12 residues.

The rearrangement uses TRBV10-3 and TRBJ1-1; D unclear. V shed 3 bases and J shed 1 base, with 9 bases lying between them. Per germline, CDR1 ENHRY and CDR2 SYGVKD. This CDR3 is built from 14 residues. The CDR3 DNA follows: TGTGCCATCAGTGACCCCCGAAGGAACACTGAAGCTTTCTTT. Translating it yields CAISDPRRNTEAFF.

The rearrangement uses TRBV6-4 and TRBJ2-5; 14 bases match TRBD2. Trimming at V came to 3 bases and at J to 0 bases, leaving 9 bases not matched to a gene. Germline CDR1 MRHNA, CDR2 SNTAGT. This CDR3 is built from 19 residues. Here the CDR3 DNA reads TGTGCCAGCAGTGAGTTCGGGACTAGCGGGGGAAAGTACCAAGAGACCCAGTACTTC. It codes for CASSEFGTSGGKYQETQYF.